This TCR beta chain was captured in a study of blood T cell repertoires in COVID-19. V lost 4 bases and J lost 4, with 19 bases in between. The germline CDR1 and CDR2 sequences are MNHNY and SVGAGI (reference sequence). The CDR3 sequence is 16 residues long. Original analysis: Using reference gene primer amplification, nucleated cell counts were estimated. Assay used: immunoSEQ multiplex PCR; TCRdb lists only in-frame clones, some missing. V, J and clone size reflect that table, while D and trimming were determined from the DNA. The sample yields roughly 70,000 clones, about 86% seen once. The receptor was derived from an elderly man with COVID-19, enrolled during active disease. Sequenced: peripheral blood. The chain links TRBV6-6 to TRBJ2-5, with D possibly being TRBD2 (5 bases). The CDR3 DNA reads TGTGCCAGCAGTTCTACGGACGGATATGGAGGAGAGACCCAGTACTTC. As protein: CASSSTDGYGGETQYF.